Listed below are T cell receptor beta chains from one sample, sequenced in a study of beta chain features in type 1 diabetes. Repertoires were generated with immunoSEQ multiplex PCR, while TCRdb's copy carries only in-frame clones and drops some. The data contain about 340,000 clones, 8% of them singletons. Sequenced sample: central memory CD4+ T cells from blood. These receptor sequences come from a woman aged 18-29 years in good health. Each CDR3 is given with its conserved first and last residue. A D gene is named only where the DNA matches it firmly. Only part of the rows carry a size: once, few, many, or a class if the clone is expanded.

v_call: TRBV9; clone_size: .; d_call: TRBD1; j_call: TRBJ2-1; cdr3_nt: TGTGCCAGCAGCGTAGCGACAGGGGGCTTTAATGAGCAGTTCTTC; cdr3_aa: CASSVATGGFNEQFF
v_call: TRBV27; clone_size: few; d_call: TRBD2; j_call: TRBJ2-7; cdr3_nt: TGTGCCAGCAGTTTAAGCGGGAGGGCCGCCTACGAGCAGTACTTC; cdr3_aa: CASSLSGRAAYEQYF
v_call: TRBV20-1; clone_size: .; d_call: .; j_call: TRBJ2-7; cdr3_nt: TGCAGTGCTAGAGGGAGGAGTAACTTC; cdr3_aa: CSARGRSNF
v_call: TRBV4-3; clone_size: few; d_call: TRBD2; j_call: TRBJ2-3; cdr3_nt: TGCGCCAGCAGCCAAGACGGCGGGAGGGCCGGAGATACGCAGTATTTT; cdr3_aa: CASSQDGGRAGDTQYF
v_call: TRBV28; clone_size: few; d_call: .; j_call: TRBJ1-1; cdr3_nt: TGTGCCAGCAGTTTACCTTTAAGCGCTAACACTGAAGCTTTCTTT; cdr3_aa: CASSLPLSANTEAFF
v_call: TRBV16; clone_size: .; d_call: .; j_call: TRBJ1-5; cdr3_nt: TGTGCCAGCAGTCGACAGCAAAATCAGCCCCAGCATTTT; cdr3_aa: CASSRQQNQPQHF
v_call: TRBV19; clone_size: few; d_call: .; j_call: TRBJ2-2; cdr3_nt: TGTGCCAGTAGTATCGCGAGAGAAGGTATCGGGGAGCTGTTTTTT; cdr3_aa: CASSIAREGIGELFF
v_call: TRBV14; clone_size: many; d_call: TRBD2; j_call: TRBJ2-1; cdr3_nt: TGTGCCAGCAGCAATAGCGGGAGCTACTACAATGAGCAGTTCTTC; cdr3_aa: CASSNSGSYYNEQFF
v_call: TRBV28; clone_size: few; d_call: TRBD1; j_call: TRBJ1-2; cdr3_nt: TGTGCCATCAAGGGACAGCACTATGGCTACACCTTC; cdr3_aa: CAIKGQHYGYTF
v_call: TRBV9; clone_size: .; d_call: .; j_call: TRBJ1-4; cdr3_nt: TGTGCCAGCTCCACAGCCCCTAATGAAAAACTGTTTTTT; cdr3_aa: CASSTAPNEKLFF
v_call: TRBV4-3; clone_size: few; d_call: TRBD2; j_call: TRBJ2-3; cdr3_nt: TGCGCCAGCAGCCTAGAAGGGGTCGCGGGAGCCACAGATACGCAGTATTTT; cdr3_aa: CASSLEGVAGATDTQYF
v_call: TRBV6-5; clone_size: .; d_call: TRBD1; j_call: TRBJ1-1; cdr3_nt: TGTGCCAGCAGGTCCGGGACAGCGAGTGAAGCTTTCTTT; cdr3_aa: CASRSGTASEAFF
v_call: TRBV7-2; clone_size: .; d_call: .; j_call: TRBJ2-7; cdr3_nt: TGTGCCAGCAGCTATGTAGGGGTCGAGCAGTACTTC; cdr3_aa: CASSYVGVEQYF
v_call: TRBV21-1; clone_size: few; d_call: .; j_call: TRBJ1-5; cdr3_nt: TGTGCCAGCAGCAAAGAGTCGTTCGGACAGGTCGGCAATCAGCCCCAGCATTTT; cdr3_aa: CASSKESFGQVGNQPQHF
v_call: TRBV20-1; clone_size: .; d_call: .; j_call: TRBJ2-5; cdr3_nt: TGCAGTGCTAGAGATCGCGAGACCCAGTACTTC; cdr3_aa: CSARDRETQYF
v_call: TRBV10-3; clone_size: .; d_call: .; j_call: TRBJ1-5; cdr3_nt: TGTGCCAGCCGGGACACTGACGGCGAGAAGCCCCAGCATTTT; cdr3_aa: CASRDTDGEKPQHF
v_call: TRBV7-2; clone_size: .; d_call: .; j_call: TRBJ1-4; cdr3_nt: TGTGCCAGCAGCTTAGGGGTGACCATGAGTGAAAAACTGTTTTTT; cdr3_aa: CASSLGVTMSEKLFF
v_call: TRBV7-9; clone_size: few; d_call: .; j_call: TRBJ2-7; cdr3_nt: TGTGCCAGCAGCTTAAGCAGGGGCCCGCTGCACGAGCAGTACTTC; cdr3_aa: CASSLSRGPLHEQYF
v_call: TRBV2; clone_size: .; d_call: .; j_call: TRBJ2-3; cdr3_nt: TGTGCCAGCAGTGAAGGGACGGTTAGCACAGATACGCAGTATTTT; cdr3_aa: CASSEGTVSTDTQYF
v_call: TRBV4-2; clone_size: once; d_call: TRBD1; j_call: TRBJ2-1; cdr3_nt: TGTGCCAGCAGCTTGGCCGGGACAGGGGTTCGGGAGCAGTTCTTC; cdr3_aa: CASSLAGTGVREQFF
v_call: TRBV13; clone_size: .; d_call: TRBD1; j_call: TRBJ1-5; cdr3_nt: TGTGCCAGCAGCGCGCGACAGGGCCGAGGCAATCAGCCCCAGCATTTT; cdr3_aa: CASSARQGRGNQPQHF
v_call: TRBV28; clone_size: .; d_call: .; j_call: TRBJ1-5; cdr3_nt: TGTGCCAGCAGCCCTCCGGGACACAATCAGCCCCAGCATTTT; cdr3_aa: CASSPPGHNQPQHF
v_call: TRBV18; clone_size: few; d_call: .; j_call: TRBJ2-7; cdr3_nt: TGTGCCAGCTCACTTCCCGGGGATGGATACGAGCAGTACTTC; cdr3_aa: CASSLPGDGYEQYF
v_call: TRBV28; clone_size: .; d_call: .; j_call: TRBJ2-1; cdr3_nt: TGTGCCAGCAGTTTTTCACGTTCCTATAGCTACAATGAGCAGTTCTTC; cdr3_aa: CASSFSRSYSYNEQFF
v_call: TRBV14; clone_size: .; d_call: .; j_call: TRBJ1-2; cdr3_nt: TGTGCCAGCAGTTTTGGACGGATCTATGGCTACACCTTC; cdr3_aa: CASSFGRIYGYTF
v_call: TRBV4-3; clone_size: many; d_call: TRBD1; j_call: TRBJ2-3; cdr3_nt: TGCGCCAGCAGCCATCAGACAGGGGGATCCACAGATACGCAGTATTTT; cdr3_aa: CASSHQTGGSTDTQYF
v_call: TRBV9; clone_size: few; d_call: TRBD2; j_call: TRBJ2-1; cdr3_nt: TGTGCCAGCAGCACCGGGACTAGCGGGTACAATGAGCAGTTCTTC; cdr3_aa: CASSTGTSGYNEQFF
v_call: TRBV7-9; clone_size: .; d_call: .; j_call: TRBJ2-2; cdr3_nt: TGTGCCAGCAGCTTGGTTGACAGAACCACCGGGGAGCTGTTTTTT; cdr3_aa: CASSLVDRTTGELFF
v_call: TRBV7-2; clone_size: .; d_call: .; j_call: TRBJ2-4; cdr3_nt: TGTGCCAGCAGCCCTGAATATAGCAAAAACATTCAGTACTTC; cdr3_aa: CASSPEYSKNIQYF
v_call: TRBV7-9; clone_size: few; d_call: TRBD1; j_call: TRBJ2-3; cdr3_nt: TGTGCCAGCAGCCCCGGGGACAGGGGGATCCAAGATACGCAGTATTTT; cdr3_aa: CASSPGDRGIQDTQYF
v_call: TRBV27; clone_size: few; d_call: TRBD1; j_call: TRBJ1-5; cdr3_nt: TGTGCCAGCAGCGTAACAGGGGGCGCGGGCAATCAGCCCCAGCATTTT; cdr3_aa: CASSVTGGAGNQPQHF
v_call: TRBV7-8; clone_size: .; d_call: TRBD2; j_call: TRBJ2-7; cdr3_nt: TGTGCCAGCAGCTTTATCGCTAGCGGTTCCCTAGAGCAGTACTTC; cdr3_aa: CASSFIASGSLEQYF
v_call: TRBV25-1; clone_size: few; d_call: TRBD2; j_call: TRBJ2-1; cdr3_nt: TGTGCCAGCAGTGAATTTAGCGGGAGCTCCCCCTACAATGAGCAGTTCTTC; cdr3_aa: CASSEFSGSSPYNEQFF
v_call: TRBV9; clone_size: .; d_call: .; j_call: TRBJ1-1; cdr3_nt: TGTGCCAGCAGCACACAATCAGGGTCCACTGAAGCTTTCTTT; cdr3_aa: CASSTQSGSTEAFF
v_call: TRBV28; clone_size: .; d_call: TRBD1; j_call: TRBJ1-1; cdr3_nt: TGTGCCAGCAGTCGTACAGGGGGGGCTTTCTTT; cdr3_aa: CASSRTGGAFF